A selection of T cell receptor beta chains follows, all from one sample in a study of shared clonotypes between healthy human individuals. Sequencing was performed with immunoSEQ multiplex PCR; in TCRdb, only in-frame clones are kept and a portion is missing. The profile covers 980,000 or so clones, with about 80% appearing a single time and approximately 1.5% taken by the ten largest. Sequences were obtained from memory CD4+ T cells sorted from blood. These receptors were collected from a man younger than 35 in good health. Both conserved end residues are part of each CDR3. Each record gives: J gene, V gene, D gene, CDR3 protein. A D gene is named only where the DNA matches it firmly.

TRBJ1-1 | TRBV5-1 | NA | CASSLQQYTEAFF
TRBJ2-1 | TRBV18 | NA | CASSPGPAMDEQFF
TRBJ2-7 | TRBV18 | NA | CASSRGATDTYEQYF
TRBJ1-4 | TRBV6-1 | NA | CASSPPGGTSKLFF
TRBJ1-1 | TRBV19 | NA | CASSTDGDTEAFF
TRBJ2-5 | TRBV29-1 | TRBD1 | CSADRGGETQYF
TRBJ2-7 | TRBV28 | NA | CASSPPGSGSYEQYF
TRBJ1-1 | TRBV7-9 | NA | CASSFGQGPSHTEAFF
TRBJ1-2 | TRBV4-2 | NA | CASSQGIRGEPGYTF
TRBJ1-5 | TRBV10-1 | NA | CASSDGFQPQHF
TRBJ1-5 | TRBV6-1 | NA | CASSELDGSNQPQHF
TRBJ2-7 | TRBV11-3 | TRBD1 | CASSPGGTGSHEQYF
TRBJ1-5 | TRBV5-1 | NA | CASSVAPDQPQHF
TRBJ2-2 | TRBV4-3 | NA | CASSQERGSGNTGELFF